This T cell receptor beta chain was recorded in a study of T cell responses to AZD1222 COVID-19 vaccine. Study-level points and caveats: None of the repertoires were sampled until the peak T cell response had passed. Donors, mostly white British, included more females; clonal diversity was possibly underestimated.

This table comes from immunoSEQ multiplex PCR, and its TCRdb copy is limited to in-frame clones, with some not included. The sample lists some 110,000 clones, 85% to 95% seen once, with approximately 3.1% in the top ten. Trimming shortened V by 1 base and J by 5 bases, and 8 bases separated the two germline ends. Germline V lookup: CDR1 SGHVS, CDR2 FQNEAQ. There are 13 residues in the CDR3. Comments on this clone: What it binds is not known.

The chain uses TRBV7-8 and TRBJ1-1; TRBD1 might be the D (5 bases). The sample was peripheral blood, taken on day 0 of AZD1222 vaccination. This TCR was recovered from an adult in good health. The CDR3 sequence is CASSLVGETEAFF. The DNA of the CDR3 is TGTGCCAGCAGCTTAGTAGGGGAAACTGAAGCTTTCTTT.